The text below deals with one TCR beta chain. Its target is not known. This sample was taken from a study of cytotoxic CD8 clonotypes in ibrutinib-treated CLL. Study-wide findings and caveats: Starting clonality was above that of age-matched healthy donors and tracked circulating CD8+ T-cell counts.

The method was immunoSEQ multiplex PCR; TCRdb's version includes in-frame clones alone and lacks a portion of them. The table includes approximately 320,000 clones, about 64% detected once. Germline values: CDR1 SGHNT, CDR2 YENEEA. Trimming stripped 4 bases from V and 4 bases from J, with 15 bases between. The CDR3 is made up of 15 amino acids. Specimen: PBMCs, collected after 36 months of ibrutinib treatment. The receptor's source is a human donor with chronic lymphocytic leukemia. V gene TRBV11-3 combines with J gene TRBJ2-3, with D perhaps matching TRBD2 (5 bases). CDR3 in amino acids: CASSYNGGVADTQYF. The CDR3 region has the DNA TGTGCCAGCAGCTATAATGGAGGAGTTGCAGATACGCAGTATTTT.